Below, one T cell receptor (beta chain) is given with its context. TCRdb reprocessed the 5' RACE reads with MiXCR, giving one entry per CDR3 protein. The sample yields roughly 250,000 distinct CDR3 sequences, over 12% seen once. CDR1 and CDR2 from the germline V gene are MNHEY and SVGEGT. CDR3 length equals 11 residues. Trimming removed 10 bases at V and 3 bases at J, with 10 bases between. The data belong to a study of identical twins. The gene calls are TRBV6-2 or TRBV6-3 and TRBJ2-7; D uncertain. The clonotype originates from a woman aged 18-35 years in good health. Sequenced sample: memory (CD45RO+) T cells sorted from blood. CDR3 in DNA: TGTGCCATCAACGACAACTACGAGCAGTACTTC. It encodes CAINDNYEQYF.